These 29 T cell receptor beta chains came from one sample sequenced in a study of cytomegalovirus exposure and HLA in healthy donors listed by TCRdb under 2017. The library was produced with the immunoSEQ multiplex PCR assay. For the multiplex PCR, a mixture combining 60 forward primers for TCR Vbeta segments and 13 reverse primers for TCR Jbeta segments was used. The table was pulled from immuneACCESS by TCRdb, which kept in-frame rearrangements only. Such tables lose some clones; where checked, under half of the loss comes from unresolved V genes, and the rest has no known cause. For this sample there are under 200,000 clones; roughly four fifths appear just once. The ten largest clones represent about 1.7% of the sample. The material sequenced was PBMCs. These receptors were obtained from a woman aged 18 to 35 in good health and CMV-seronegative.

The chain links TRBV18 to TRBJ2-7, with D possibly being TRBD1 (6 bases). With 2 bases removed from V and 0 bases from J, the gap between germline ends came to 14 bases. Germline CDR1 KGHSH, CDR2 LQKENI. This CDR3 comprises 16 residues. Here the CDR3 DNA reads TGTGCCAGCTCACCAGGTGGCAGGGGAGTCTCCTACGAGCAGTACGTC. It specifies CASSPGGRGVSYEQYV.

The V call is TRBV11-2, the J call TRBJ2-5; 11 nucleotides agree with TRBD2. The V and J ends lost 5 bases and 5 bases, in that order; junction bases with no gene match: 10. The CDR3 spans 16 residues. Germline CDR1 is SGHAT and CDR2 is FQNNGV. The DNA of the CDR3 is TGTGCCAGCAGCGGGCCGGGACTAGCGGACTCGGAGACCCAGTACTTC. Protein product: CASSGPGLADSETQYF.

CDR3 amino acids: CASSITTGTKNIQYF. The CDR3 DNA sequence: TGTGCCAGCAGCATCACCACGGGGACCAAAAACATTCAGTACTTC. V and J are TRBV7-2 and TRBJ2-4; TRBD2 might be the D (5 bases). The V end lost 5 bases, the J end lost 2 bases, and 13 bases lay between the germline ends. Per the germline V gene, CDR1 is SGHTA and CDR2 is FQGNSA. CDR3 length: 15 residues.

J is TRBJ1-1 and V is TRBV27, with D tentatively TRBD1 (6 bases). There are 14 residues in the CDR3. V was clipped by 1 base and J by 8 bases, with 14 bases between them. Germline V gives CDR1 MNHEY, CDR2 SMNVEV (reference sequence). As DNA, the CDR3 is TGTGCCAGCAGTTTATTGGGACAAGGCGGAGAAGCTTTCTTT. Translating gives CASSLLGQGGEAFF.

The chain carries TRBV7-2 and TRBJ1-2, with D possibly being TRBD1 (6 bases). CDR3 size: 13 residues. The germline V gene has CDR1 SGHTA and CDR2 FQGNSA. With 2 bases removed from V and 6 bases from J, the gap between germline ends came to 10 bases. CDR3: CASSLQGRHGYTF. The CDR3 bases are TGTGCCAGCAGCTTACAGGGGCGTCATGGCTACACCTTC.

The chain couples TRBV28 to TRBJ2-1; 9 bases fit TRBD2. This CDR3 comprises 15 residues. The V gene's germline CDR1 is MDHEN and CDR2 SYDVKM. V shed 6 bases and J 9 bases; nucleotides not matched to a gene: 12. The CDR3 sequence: CASRRGGAMSGEQFF. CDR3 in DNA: TGTGCCAGCAGGCGGGGGGGAGCAATGAGTGGTGAGCAGTTCTTC.

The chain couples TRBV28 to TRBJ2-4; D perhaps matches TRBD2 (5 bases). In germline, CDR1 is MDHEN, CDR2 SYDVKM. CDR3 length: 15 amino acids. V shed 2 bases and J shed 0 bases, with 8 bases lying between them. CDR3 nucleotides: TGTGCCAGCAGTTTAGAGGGTGTAGCCAAAAACATTCAGTACTTC. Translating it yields CASSLEGVAKNIQYF.

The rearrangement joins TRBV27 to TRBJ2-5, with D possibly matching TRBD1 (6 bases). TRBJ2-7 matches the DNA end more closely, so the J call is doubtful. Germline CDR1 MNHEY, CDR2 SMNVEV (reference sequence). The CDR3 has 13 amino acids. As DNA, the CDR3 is TGTGCCAGCAGTCAAACAGGGAGTTACGAGCAGTACTTC. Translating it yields CASSQTGSYEQYF.

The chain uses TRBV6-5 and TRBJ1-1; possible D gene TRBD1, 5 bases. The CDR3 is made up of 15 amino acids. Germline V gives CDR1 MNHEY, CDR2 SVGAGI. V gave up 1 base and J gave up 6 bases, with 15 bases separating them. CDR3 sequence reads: CASSYYASGFAEAFF. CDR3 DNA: TGTGCCAGCAGTTACTACGCATCAGGGTTCGCTGAAGCTTTCTTT.

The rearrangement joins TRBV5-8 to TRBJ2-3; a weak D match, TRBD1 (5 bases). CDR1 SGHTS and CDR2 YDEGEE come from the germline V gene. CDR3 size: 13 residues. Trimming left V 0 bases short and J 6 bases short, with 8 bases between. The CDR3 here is CASSLGQIDTQYF. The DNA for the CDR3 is TGTGCCAGCAGCTTGGGACAGATCGATACGCAGTATTTT.

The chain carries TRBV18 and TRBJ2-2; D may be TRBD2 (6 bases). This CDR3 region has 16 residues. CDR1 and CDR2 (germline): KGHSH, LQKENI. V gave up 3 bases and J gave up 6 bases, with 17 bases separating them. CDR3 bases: TGTGCCAGCTCACCTTACCGGGGACTCTCATCCGGGGAGCTGTTTTTT. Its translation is CASSPYRGLSSGELFF. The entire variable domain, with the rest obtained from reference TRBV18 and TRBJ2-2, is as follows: NAGVMQNPRHLVRRRGQEARLRCSPMKGHSHVYWYRQLPEEGLKFMVYLQKENIIDESGMPKERFSAEFPKEGPSILRIQQVVRGDSAAYFCASSPYRGLSSGELFFGEGSRLTVL.

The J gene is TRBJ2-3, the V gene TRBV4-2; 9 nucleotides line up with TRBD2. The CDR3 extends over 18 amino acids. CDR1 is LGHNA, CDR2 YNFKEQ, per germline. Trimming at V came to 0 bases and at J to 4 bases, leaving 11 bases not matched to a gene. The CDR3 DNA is TGTGCCAGCAGCCAAGAGACTCCCGTAGCGGGAGTTCCAGATACGCAGTATTTT. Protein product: CASSQETPVAGVPDTQYF.

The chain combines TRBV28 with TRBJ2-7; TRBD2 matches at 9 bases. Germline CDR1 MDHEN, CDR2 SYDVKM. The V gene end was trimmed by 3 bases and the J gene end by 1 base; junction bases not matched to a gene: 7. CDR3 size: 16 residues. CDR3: CASSLGREGLSYEQYF. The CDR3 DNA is TGTGCCAGCAGTTTGGGGCGGGAGGGACTGTCCTACGAGCAGTACTTC.

CDR3: CASSFSRETQYF. DNA of the CDR3: TGTGCCAGCAGCTTTTCCCGGGAGACCCAGTACTTC. This chain connects TRBV7-8 to TRBJ2-5; D remains ambiguous. Germline V gene lookup returns CDR1 SGHVS and CDR2 FQNEAQ. This CDR3 is built from 12 residues. V was shortened by 3 bases and J by 5 bases, with 7 bases between the two germline ends.

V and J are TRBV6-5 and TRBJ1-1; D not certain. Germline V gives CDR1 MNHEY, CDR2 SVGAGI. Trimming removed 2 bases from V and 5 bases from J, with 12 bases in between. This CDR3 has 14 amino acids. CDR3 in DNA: TGTGCCAGCAGTTACACGCCCAGAGGTACTGAAGCTTTCTTT. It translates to CASSYTPRGTEAFF.

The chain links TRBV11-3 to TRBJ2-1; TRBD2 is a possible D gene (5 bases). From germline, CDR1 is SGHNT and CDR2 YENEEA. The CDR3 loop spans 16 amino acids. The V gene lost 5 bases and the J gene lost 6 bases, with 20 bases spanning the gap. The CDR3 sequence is CASSGSLGRGSNEQFF. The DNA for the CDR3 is TGTGCCAGCAGCGGATCTCTTGGGAGAGGGAGCAATGAGCAGTTCTTC.

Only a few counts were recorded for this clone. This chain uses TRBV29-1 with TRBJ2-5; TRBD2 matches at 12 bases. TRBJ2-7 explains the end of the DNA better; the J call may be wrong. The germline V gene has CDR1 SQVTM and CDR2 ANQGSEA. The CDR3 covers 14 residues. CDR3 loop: CSVNGLAGSYEQYF. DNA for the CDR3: TGCAGCGTTAACGGACTAGCGGGATCCTACGAGCAGTACTTC.

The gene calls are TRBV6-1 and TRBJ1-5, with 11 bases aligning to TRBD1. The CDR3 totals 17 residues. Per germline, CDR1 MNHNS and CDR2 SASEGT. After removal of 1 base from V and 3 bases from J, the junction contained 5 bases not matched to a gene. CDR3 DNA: TGTGCCAGCAGTGAAGTATGGACAGGGGGCTACAATCAGCCCCAGCATTTT. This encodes CASSEVWTGGYNQPQHF.

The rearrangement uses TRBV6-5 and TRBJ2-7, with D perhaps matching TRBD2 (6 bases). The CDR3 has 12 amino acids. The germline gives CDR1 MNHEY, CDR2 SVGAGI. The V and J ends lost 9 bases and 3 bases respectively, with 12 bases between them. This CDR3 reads CASSPGVYEQYF. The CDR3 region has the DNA TGTGCCAGTAGTCCGGGGGTCTACGAGCAGTACTTC.

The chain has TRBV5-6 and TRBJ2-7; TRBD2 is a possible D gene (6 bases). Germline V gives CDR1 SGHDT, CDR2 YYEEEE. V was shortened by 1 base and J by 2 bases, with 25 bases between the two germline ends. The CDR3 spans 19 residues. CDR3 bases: TGTGCCAGCAGCTTGTTAGGGGTACGCTCCGGGAGAATCACCTACGAGCAGTACTTC. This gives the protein CASSLLGVRSGRITYEQYF.

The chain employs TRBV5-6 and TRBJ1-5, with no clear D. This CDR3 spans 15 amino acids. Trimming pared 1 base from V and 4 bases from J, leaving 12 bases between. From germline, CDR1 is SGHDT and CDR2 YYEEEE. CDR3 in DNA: TGTGCCAGCAGCTTGTACCAAAACTTTAATCAGCCCCAGCATTTT. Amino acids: CASSLYQNFNQPQHF.

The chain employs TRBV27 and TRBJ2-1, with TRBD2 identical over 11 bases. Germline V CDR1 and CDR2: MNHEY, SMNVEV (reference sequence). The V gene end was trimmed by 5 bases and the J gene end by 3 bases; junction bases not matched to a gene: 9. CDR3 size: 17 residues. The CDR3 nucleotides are TGTGCCAGCAGTCCCTACCTAGCGGGAGGTGGCTACAATGAGCAGTTCTTC. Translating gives CASSPYLAGGGYNEQFF.

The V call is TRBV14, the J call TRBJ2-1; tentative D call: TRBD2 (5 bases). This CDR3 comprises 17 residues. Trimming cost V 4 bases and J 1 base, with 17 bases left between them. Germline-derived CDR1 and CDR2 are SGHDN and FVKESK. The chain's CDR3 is CASSPSSGSRSYNEQFF. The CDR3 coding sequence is TGTGCCAGCAGCCCCTCCTCTGGGAGTAGGTCCTACAATGAGCAGTTCTTC.

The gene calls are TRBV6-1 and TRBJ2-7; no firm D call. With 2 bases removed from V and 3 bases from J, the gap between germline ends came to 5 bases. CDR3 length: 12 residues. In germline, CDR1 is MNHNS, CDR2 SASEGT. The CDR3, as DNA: TGTGCCAGCAGTGAACAACACTACGAGCAGTACGTC. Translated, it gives CASSEQHYEQYV.

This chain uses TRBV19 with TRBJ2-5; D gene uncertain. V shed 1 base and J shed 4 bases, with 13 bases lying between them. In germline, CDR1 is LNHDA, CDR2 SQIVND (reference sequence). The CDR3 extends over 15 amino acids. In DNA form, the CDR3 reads TGTGCCAGTAGTATAGCTAGTCCCGGCTTAGAGACCCAGTACTTC. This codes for CASSIASPGLETQYF.

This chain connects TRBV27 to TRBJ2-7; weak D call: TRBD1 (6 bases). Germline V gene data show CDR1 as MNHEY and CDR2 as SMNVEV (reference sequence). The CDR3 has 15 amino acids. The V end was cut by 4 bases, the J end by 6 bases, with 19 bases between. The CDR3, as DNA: TGTGCCAGCAGTTCCATAGACAGGCTGACCTCCGAGCAGTACTTC. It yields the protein CASSSIDRLTSEQYF.

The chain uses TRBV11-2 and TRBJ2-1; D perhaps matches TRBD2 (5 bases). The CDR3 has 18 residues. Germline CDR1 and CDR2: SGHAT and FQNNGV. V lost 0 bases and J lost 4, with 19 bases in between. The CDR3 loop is CASSLDLTLTGIYNEQFF. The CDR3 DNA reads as TGTGCCAGCAGCTTAGATCTTACCCTAACGGGAATATACAATGAGCAGTTCTTC. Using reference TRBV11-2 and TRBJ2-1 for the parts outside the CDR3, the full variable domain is EAGVAQSPRYKIIEKRQSVAFWCNPISGHATLYWYQQILGQGPKLLIQFQNNGVVDDSQLPKDRFSAERLKGVDSTLKIQPAKLEDSAVYLCASSLDLTLTGIYNEQFFGPGTRLTVL.

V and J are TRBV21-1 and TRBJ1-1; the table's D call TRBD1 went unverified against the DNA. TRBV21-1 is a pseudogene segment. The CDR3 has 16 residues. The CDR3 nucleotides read TGTGCCAGCAGCGGGTCGGACAGGGGGTGGAACACTGAAGCTTTCTTT. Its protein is CASSGSDRGWNTEAFF.

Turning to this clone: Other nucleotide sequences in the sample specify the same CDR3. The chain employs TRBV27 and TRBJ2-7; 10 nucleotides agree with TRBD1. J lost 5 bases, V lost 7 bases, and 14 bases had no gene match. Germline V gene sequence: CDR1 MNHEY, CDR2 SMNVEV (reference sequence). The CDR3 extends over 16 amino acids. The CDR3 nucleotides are TGTGCCAGCACAGCTCCCACGGACAGGGGGGGAGACGAGCAGTACGTC. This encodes CASTAPTDRGGDEQYV.